The 10 T cell receptor beta chains reported below all come from one sample, sequenced in a study of blood T cells in healthy people across ages. Sample-barcoded 5' priming and a J-beta primer mix drove a second PCR of roughly 6 to 12 cycles. TCRdb reprocessed the 5' RACE reads via MiXCR and lists one record per CDR3 protein. The sample lists over 1,300,000 distinct CDR3 sequences, around 59% occurring once. The sequencing input was blood. These receptors all come from a man aged 18 to 30 in good health.

The rearrangement links TRBV14 to TRBJ1-3; D uncertain. Germline V gives CDR1 SGHDN, CDR2 FVKESK. Trimming pared 0 bases from V and 6 bases from J, leaving 3 bases between. This CDR3 is built from 12 residues. CDR3: CASSQELNTIYF. CDR3 nucleotides: TGTGCCAGCAGCCAAGAATTAAACACCATATATTTT. The whole variable domain, remainder taken from reference TRBV14 and TRBJ1-3, is EAGVTQFPSHSVIEKGQTVTLRCDPISGHDNLYWYRRVMGKEIKFLLHFVKESKQDESGMPNNRFLAERTGGTYSTLKVQPAELEDSGVYFCASSQELNTIYFGEGSWLTVV.

The chain couples TRBV5-1 to TRBJ2-7, with a weak D call TRBD1 (5 bases). V was trimmed by 5 bases and J by 2 bases, leaving 11 bases between them. CDR1 SGHRS and CDR2 YFSETQ come from the germline V gene. This CDR3 comprises 13 residues. The CDR3 here is CASRSSGTYEQYF. The CDR3 DNA reads TGCGCCAGCAGATCCTCAGGGACCTACGAGCAGTACTTC.

The chain has TRBV6-2 or TRBV6-3 and TRBJ2-7, with 8 nucleotides matching TRBD2. The J call may not be correct, given that the DNA end is closer to TRBJ2-5. Per the germline V gene, CDR1 is MNHEY and CDR2 is SVGEGT. This CDR3 is 16 amino acids long. The chain's CDR3 is CASSYRSGGSQETQYF. The CDR3, as DNA: TGTGCCAGCAGTTATAGGAGCGGGGGAAGTCAAGAGACCCAGTACTTC.

This chain uses TRBV10-3 with TRBJ1-4, with 7 bases matching TRBD1. The V segment lost 3 bases and the J segment 8 bases; nucleotides outside the gene matches: 9. Per the germline V gene, CDR1 is ENHRY and CDR2 is SYGVKD. This CDR3 has 15 amino acids. The CDR3 reads CAISDPGTVHEKLFF. DNA of the CDR3: TGTGCCATCAGTGATCCCGGGACAGTTCACGAAAAACTGTTTTTT.

V is TRBV6-2 or TRBV6-3 and J is TRBJ2-3; D remains unclear. CDR3 size: 17 residues. Deletions cut 2 bases from V and 2 bases from J, with 17 bases between. Germline V CDR1 and CDR2: MNHEY, SVGEGT. CDR3 amino acids: CASSYPSFGWDTDTQYF. The DNA of the CDR3 is TGTGCCAGCAGTTACCCTTCTTTCGGCTGGGACACAGATACGCAGTATTTT.

The CDR3 spells CASSYFTQETQYF. The CDR3 nucleotides read TGTGCCAGCAGTTACTTCACTCAAGAGACCCAGTACTTC. The chain recombines TRBV6-2 or TRBV6-3 with TRBJ2-5; D not resolved. Germline-derived CDR1 and CDR2 are MNHEY and SVGEGT. Deletions cut 1 base from V and 2 bases from J, with 5 bases between. This CDR3 has 13 residues.

This clonotype occurred a few times. The chain uses TRBV10-3 and TRBJ2-4, with a possible D match to TRBD1 (6 bases). The assigned J gene may be wrong: the sequence end matches TRBJ2-7 better. CDR1 is ENHRY and CDR2 is SYGVKD in the germline V gene. This CDR3 has 12 amino acids. Written as DNA, the CDR3 is TGTGCCATCAGTACAGGGTACGACGAGCAGTACTTC. Amino acid sequence: CAISTGYDEQYF.

The chain recombines TRBV27 with TRBJ1-4, with 9 bases identical to TRBD1. The CDR3 runs to 15 residues. Germline V gene data show CDR1 as MNHEY and CDR2 as SMNVEV (reference sequence). V shed 6 bases, J shed 7 bases, and the junction held 9 bases outside the gene matches. CDR3 in amino acids: CASRTQGAPSEKLFF. The CDR3 coding sequence is TGTGCCAGCAGGACACAGGGGGCGCCTAGTGAAAAACTGTTTTTT.

V gene TRBV7-2 combines with J gene TRBJ2-2; weak D call: TRBD1 (5 bases). Trimming left V 4 bases short and J 9 bases short, with 12 bases between. Germline V CDR1 and CDR2: SGHTA, FQGNSA. CDR3 length: 13 amino acids. CDR3 in amino acids: CASSYEADRELFF. In DNA form, the CDR3 reads TGTGCCAGCAGCTACGAGGCGGACAGGGAGCTGTTTTTT.

The chain has TRBV27 and TRBJ2-3; D gene ambiguous. With 2 bases removed from V and 2 bases from J, the gap between germline ends came to 14 bases. Germline V CDR1 and CDR2: MNHEY, SMNVEV (reference sequence). The CDR3 spans 16 residues. The CDR3 loop reads CASSLNPGLLTDTQYF. The CDR3, as DNA: TGTGCCAGCAGTTTAAACCCGGGCCTTCTCACAGATACGCAGTATTTT.